These 17 T cell receptor beta chains share one sample of origin, sequenced in a study of T cell responses to AZD1222 COVID-19 vaccine. Profiling relied on immunoSEQ multiplex PCR, and the TCRdb table lists in-frame clones only, not all of them. The top ten clones hold roughly 1.6% of a sample with 120,000 or so clones, 80% to 90% of them seen once. The sequenced sample was peripheral blood, obtained on day 0 of AZD1222 vaccination. The receptors shown here come from an adult in good health.

This clone was recorded a few times. The chain employs TRBV28 and TRBJ1-1; TRBD1 aligns across 8 bases. J gave up 8 bases and V 5 bases, and 7 bases lay outside the gene matches. Germline CDR1 and CDR2: MDHEN and SYDVKM. This CDR3 contains 13 residues. The CDR3 protein is CASSAGTGIEAFF. CDR3 DNA: TGTGCCAGCAGTGCCGGGACAGGCATCGAAGCTTTCTTT.

The chain combines TRBV7-8 with TRBJ2-3; D may be TRBD2 (6 bases). CDR1 and CDR2 from the germline V gene are SGHVS and FQNEAQ. This CDR3 is 16 amino acids long. Deletions cut 5 bases from V and 5 bases from J, with 20 bases between. CDR3 nucleotides: TGTGCCAGCAGCAAAGCAGTCCGGGAGCCTGTAGATACGCAGTATTTT. It codes for CASSKAVREPVDTQYF.

The gene calls are TRBV28 and TRBJ2-7; the match to TRBD2 covers 8 bases. Germline CDR1 reads MDHEN; CDR2 reads SYDVKM. Germline trimming cut 7 bases from V and 6 bases from J; bases unmatched to any gene: 11. This CDR3 comprises 14 residues. The CDR3, as DNA: TGTGCCAGCACCCGACGACTAGCGACCCTCGAGCAGTACTTC. It yields the protein CASTRRLATLEQYF. Together with reference TRBV28 and TRBJ2-7, the CDR3 gives the full variable domain: DVKVTQSSRYLVKRTGEKVFLECVQDMDHENMFWYRQDPGLGLRLIYFSYDVKMKEKGDIPEGYSVSREKKERFSLILESASTNQTSMYLCASTRRLATLEQYFGPGTRLTVT.

V gene TRBV2 combines with J gene TRBJ2-1; TRBD2 agrees at 11 bases. The CDR3 totals 15 residues. In germline, CDR1 is SNHLY, CDR2 FYNNEI. The trim removed 7 bases at V and 8 bases at J, leaving 10 bases unmatched. CDR3: CASTLRTSGFDEQFF. The CDR3 DNA reads as TGTGCCAGCACCCTAAGGACTAGCGGGTTCGATGAGCAGTTCTTC.

This rearrangement joins TRBV5-6 to TRBJ1-3; no firm D call. The CDR3 totals 16 residues. Germline CDR1 and CDR2: SGHDT and YYEEEE. Trimming took 0 bases from V and 1 from J, leaving 11 bases between them. In DNA, the CDR3 is TGTGCCAGCAGCTTGGGGGGAACCCGGTCTGGAAACACCATATATTTT. Encoded protein: CASSLGGTRSGNTIYF.

CDR3 nucleotides: TGCGCCAGCAGCTTCCTAGGGGCCCACGAGCAGTACTTC. Its protein product is CASSFLGAHEQYF. The rearrangement links TRBV5-1 to TRBJ2-7, with D perhaps matching TRBD1 (5 bases). Trimming stripped 2 bases from V and 5 bases from J, with 11 bases between. The CDR3 is 13 residues long. CDR1 is SGHRS and CDR2 is YFSETQ in the germline V gene.

The chain combines TRBV5-1 with TRBJ2-7; 8 bases agree with TRBD2. The CDR3 is 15 amino acids. Trimming removed 0 bases from V and 3 bases from J; junction bases left unmatched: 5. The germline V gene has CDR1 SGHRS and CDR2 YFSETQ. This CDR3 is CASSLASGRIYEQYF. CDR3 DNA sequence: TGCGCCAGCAGCTTGGCCAGCGGGAGAATCTACGAGCAGTACTTC.

The table lists this clone with a count of one. The chain couples TRBV6-5 to TRBJ1-3; maybe TRBD1 (5 bases). Germline CDR1 and CDR2: MNHEY and SVGAGI. The CDR3 loop spans 15 amino acids. The V and J ends lost 0 bases and 3 bases respectively, with 9 bases between them. CDR3 bases: TGTGCCAGCAGTTACTCGGGGGATTTTGGAAACACCATATATTTT. Residues: CASSYSGDFGNTIYF.

V usage is TRBV4-3 and J usage is TRBJ1-4, with TRBD1 as a possible D gene (5 bases). This CDR3 is 12 amino acids long. The V end was cut by 10 bases, the J end by 2 bases, with 8 bases between. Germline V gene sequence: CDR1 LGHNA, CDR2 YSLEER. CDR3: CANRRTNEKLFF. As DNA, the CDR3 is TGCGCCAACAGGCGGACTAATGAAAAACTGTTTTTT.

The V gene is TRBV7-9, the J gene TRBJ2-1; D gene ambiguous. V dropped 2 bases and J dropped 7 bases, with 9 bases sitting between them. Germline CDR1 is SEHNR and CDR2 is FQNEAQ (reference sequence). CDR3 length: 13 residues. Here the CDR3 DNA reads TGTGCCAGCAGCTTAAGTCCCGGGAATGAGCAGTTCTTC. This codes for CASSLSPGNEQFF.

The chain uses TRBV19 and TRBJ2-2; 11 positions agree with TRBD1. CDR1 is LNHDA and CDR2 is SQIVND in the germline V gene (reference sequence). After removal of 9 bases from V and 5 bases from J, the junction contained 8 bases not matched to a gene. This CDR3 has 15 amino acids. CDR3 sequence: CASKPGDRGTGELFF. The CDR3 DNA is TGTGCCAGCAAACCCGGGGACAGGGGGACCGGGGAGCTGTTTTTT.

This sequence joins TRBV7-2 and TRBJ2-4, with a tentative D call TRBD1 (5 bases). The CDR3 contains 13 residues. Trimming stripped 0 bases from V and 10 bases from J, with 10 bases between. Per the germline V gene, CDR1 is SGHTA and CDR2 is FQGNSA. CDR3 nucleotides: TGTGCCAGCAGCTTAGCGGGGAACAGGATTCAGTACTTC. Amino acids: CASSLAGNRIQYF.

The chain couples TRBV3-1 (or the pseudogene TRBV3-2) to TRBJ1-5, with D tentatively TRBD1 (6 bases). The CDR3 totals 15 residues. The ends were cut back, 5 bases at V and 3 bases at J, with 14 bases in the middle. Germline-derived CDR1 and CDR2 are LGHDT and YNNKEL (reference sequence). In DNA form, the CDR3 reads TGTGCCAGCAGCTTCGGACAGCCCTTCAATCAGCCCCAGCATTTT. Encoded protein: CASSFGQPFNQPQHF.

This chain joins TRBV28 and TRBJ1-5; 8 nucleotides align to TRBD1. This CDR3 has 15 residues. The germline gives CDR1 MDHEN, CDR2 SYDVKM. V trimming: 6 bases; J trimming: 3 bases; junction bases outside the gene matches: 7. CDR3 sequence reads: CASRPFRGPNQPQHF. The CDR3 DNA follows: TGTGCCAGCAGGCCATTCAGGGGGCCCAATCAGCCCCAGCATTTT.

This chain links TRBV4-3 with TRBJ2-7; 9 bases are shared with TRBD1. The trim removed 3 bases at V and 3 bases at J, leaving 3 bases unmatched. The length of the CDR3 is 14 residues. Germline V gene lookup returns CDR1 LGHNA and CDR2 YSLEER. This chain's CDR3 is CASSQDRGLYEQYF. CDR3 coding DNA: TGCGCCAGCAGCCAGGACAGGGGTCTCTACGAGCAGTACTTC.

The chain is built from TRBV27 and TRBJ2-7; D unclear. The V end was cut by 6 bases, the J end by 3 bases, with 9 bases between. Germline CDR1 and CDR2: MNHEY and SMNVEV (reference sequence). This CDR3 contains 12 residues. In DNA form, the CDR3 reads TGTGCCAGCAGCCGCACAGTCTACGAGCAGTACTTC. This encodes CASSRTVYEQYF.

The chain joins TRBV7-9 to TRBJ2-7, with 7 bases identical to TRBD2. CDR1 and CDR2 from the germline V gene are SEHNR and FQNEAQ (reference sequence). V shed 1 base, J shed 3 bases, and the junction held 6 bases outside the gene matches. The CDR3 is made up of 15 amino acids. The CDR3 spells CASSLVGLGRYEQYF. The DNA for the CDR3 is TGTGCCAGCAGCTTAGTTGGACTAGGTCGCTACGAGCAGTACTTC.